These 12 T cell receptor beta chains share one sample of origin, sequenced in a study of beta chain features in type 1 diabetes. Study conclusions and caveats: Shorter TCRB CDR3s, moderately but significantly so, were found in Type 1 diabetes patients in all four CD4+ subsets.

Sequencing targeted expressed TCRB transcripts, as all isolated RNA had been reverse transcribed. Clones were sequenced by immunoSEQ multiplex PCR, and TCRdb holds only the in-frame ones, with some missing. This sample has about 260,000 clones, with around 24% found just once. For these TCRs, the target antigens are not known. The sample consisted of naive CD4+ T cells from blood. These TCRs come from a woman younger than 45 with type 1 diabetes.

This chain uses TRBV7-9 with TRBJ2-7; possibly TRBD2 for D (6 bases). The ends were cut back, 6 bases at V and 0 bases at J, with 21 bases in the middle. Per the germline V gene, CDR1 is SEHNR and CDR2 is FQNEAQ (reference sequence). CDR3 length equals 17 residues. CDR3 protein: CASSPWGSGSYSYEQYF. The CDR3 DNA follows: TGTGCCAGCAGTCCCTGGGGTAGCGGTTCCTACTCCTACGAGCAGTACTTC.

This chain connects TRBV7-9 to TRBJ1-1; D is uncertain. The CDR3 is 13 amino acids. Looked up from germline, CDR1 is SEHNR and CDR2 is FQNEAQ (reference sequence). The V gene lost 1 base and the J gene lost 1 base, with 4 bases spanning the gap. CDR3 loop: CASSLEQNTEAFF. Here the CDR3 DNA reads TGTGCCAGCAGCTTAGAACAGAACACTGAAGCTTTCTTT. The full variable domain, its missing parts supplied by reference TRBV7-9 and TRBJ1-1, is DTGVSQNPRHKITKRGQNVTFRCDPISEHNRLYWYRQTLGQGPEFLTYFQNEAQLEKSRLLSDRFSAERPKGSFSTLEIQRTEQGDSAMYLCASSLEQNTEAFFGQGTRLTVV.

This clone was recorded a few times. The rearrangement links TRBV29-1 to TRBJ2-3; 7 nucleotides match TRBD2. Germline trimming cut 2 bases from V and 4 bases from J; bases unmatched to any gene: 15. CDR3 length equals 17 residues. Germline V gene data show CDR1 as SQVTM and CDR2 as ANQGSEA. In DNA form, the CDR3 reads TGCAGCGTTGAATTGGCACCCGGGGGGATTGTCCCAGATACGCAGTATTTT. It translates to CSVELAPGGIVPDTQYF.

This clone was seen only a few times. The gene calls are TRBV5-1 and TRBJ2-7; 7 positions agree with TRBD1. In germline, CDR1 is SGHRS, CDR2 YFSETQ. Unmatched junction bases numbered 10, after V lost 4 bases and J lost 6 bases. The CDR3 totals 14 residues. CDR3 in DNA: TGCGCCAGCAGCGCAGGACGACAGGGAAGCGAGCAGTACTTC. This codes for CASSAGRQGSEQYF.

The chain uses TRBV30 and TRBJ1-1; a weak D match, TRBD1 (6 bases). CDR1 GTSNPN and CDR2 SVGIG come from the germline V gene (reference sequence). V was trimmed by 3 bases and J by 5 bases, leaving 13 bases between them. The CDR3 has 13 residues. In DNA, the CDR3 is TGTGCCTGGAGCTCGGACAGCTCGACTGAAGCTTTCTTT. Its protein product is CAWSSDSSTEAFF.

This clone appeared a few times. Sequence at one end of the junction differs from germline and may be a read error. The gene calls are TRBV25-1 and TRBJ1-2; 7 nucleotides agree with TRBD1. CDR1 MGHDK and CDR2 SYGVNS come from the germline V gene. The CDR3 extends over 12 amino acids. The DNA of the CDR3 is TGTGCCAGCGGAAACAGGGGCTATGGTTACACCTTC. Translated, it gives CASGNRGYGYTF.

This clone has just a few counts. This rearrangement joins TRBV9 to TRBJ2-4, with D maybe TRBD2 (7 bases). CDR1 is SGDLS, CDR2 YYNGEE, per germline. The CDR3 spans 16 residues. V dropped 3 bases and J dropped 4 bases, with 17 bases sitting between them. The CDR3 here is CASSGPDGGPKNIQYF. CDR3 in DNA: TGTGCCAGCAGCGGCCCCGACGGGGGGCCGAAAAACATTCAGTACTTC.

The rearrangement uses TRBV28 and TRBJ2-7; D not resolved. The germline CDR1 and CDR2 sequences are MDHEN and SYDVKM. With 6 bases removed from V and 0 bases from J, the gap between germline ends came to 9 bases. The CDR3 consists of 13 residues. The CDR3 nucleotides are TGTGCCAGCAGATCCACAGTCTCCTACGAGCAGTACTTC. Protein: CASRSTVSYEQYF. Combining the CDR3 with reference TRBV28 and TRBJ2-7 gives the whole variable domain DVKVTQSSRYLVKRTGEKVFLECVQDMDHENMFWYRQDPGLGLRLIYFSYDVKMKEKGDIPEGYSVSREKKERFSLILESASTNQTSMYLCASRSTVSYEQYFGPGTRLTVT.

This clone turned up a few times. The V and J genes are TRBV4-2 and TRBJ1-1; 8 bases match TRBD1. The CDR3 is made up of 15 amino acids. Trimming removed 4 bases from V and 5 bases from J; junction bases left unmatched: 9. Germline values: CDR1 LGHNA, CDR2 YNFKEQ. The CDR3 is CASSRKTGVGTEAFF. The CDR3 DNA follows: TGTGCCAGCAGCCGGAAGACAGGGGTTGGGACTGAAGCTTTCTTT.

The chain combines TRBV5-4 with TRBJ1-1; 10 bases agree with TRBD1. This CDR3 region has 14 residues. The V gene end was trimmed by 5 bases and the J gene end by 1 base; junction bases not matched to a gene: 2. Germline lookup yields CDR1 SGHNT and CDR2 YYREEE (reference sequence). The CDR3 loop reads CASRRQGANTEAFF. Written as DNA, the CDR3 is TGTGCCAGCAGAAGACAGGGGGCGAACACTGAAGCTTTCTTT.

The rearrangement links TRBV30 to TRBJ1-5; D is perhaps TRBD1 (5 bases). CDR1 and CDR2 (germline): GTSNPN, SVGIG (reference sequence). V was shortened by 0 bases and J by 6 bases, with 12 bases between the two germline ends. CDR3 length: 14 residues. The CDR3 here is CAWSVPGGGQPQHF. CDR3 DNA sequence: TGTGCCTGGAGTGTACCCGGGGGAGGTCAGCCCCAGCATTTT.

The V gene is TRBV29-1, the J gene TRBJ2-1, with 7 bases lining up with TRBD1. This CDR3 has 16 residues. V shed 1 base, J shed 4 bases, and the junction held 10 bases outside the gene matches. CDR1 is SQVTM, CDR2 ANQGSEA, per germline. In DNA, the CDR3 is TGCAGCGTTGAAGGGGATGCCAGGGGGTCTTACAATGAGCAGTTCTTC. Protein product: CSVEGDARGSYNEQFF.